These 11 T cell receptor beta chains originate from one sample sequenced in a study of glioma-infiltrating T cells after dendritic cell vaccination. Time point given: after dendritic cell vaccination, including at tumor progression/relapse. TCRdb's table, derived via immunoSEQ multiplex PCR, lists solely in-frame clones and lacks some. Here the sample spans roughly 100,000 clones, 90% being singletons. Sample: blood, taken after dendritic cell vaccination. Receptors were obtained from a human donor with glioblastoma.

This sequence joins TRBV10-3 and TRBJ1-5; D uncertain. Germline V gene lookup returns CDR1 ENHRY and CDR2 SYGVKD. This CDR3 has 14 residues. Trimming took off 4 bases at V and 4 bases at J, with 11 bases between the two ends. The DNA for the CDR3 is TGTGCCATCAGTGCCGTAGCAGAAAATCAGCCCCAGCATTTT. This codes for CAISAVAENQPQHF.

The chain combines TRBV5-1 with TRBJ2-7, with a possible D match to TRBD1 (5 bases). CDR1 SGHRS and CDR2 YFSETQ come from the germline V gene. V lost 4 bases and J lost 3, with 8 bases in between. The CDR3 has 12 amino acids. The CDR3 DNA follows: TGCGCCAGCAGCCCGCAGGGCTACGAGCAGTACTTC. Protein: CASSPQGYEQYF.

This chain uses TRBV5-6 with TRBJ2-2; 11 bases are shared with TRBD1. The CDR3 length is 17 residues. Per the germline V gene, CDR1 is SGHDT and CDR2 is YYEEEE. J gave up 9 bases and V 4 bases, and 14 bases lay outside the gene matches. The CDR3 sequence: CASSNWTGGVGSRELFF. CDR3 nucleotides: TGTGCCAGCAGCAACTGGACAGGGGGCGTGGGGTCCCGGGAGCTGTTTTTT.

The J gene is TRBJ1-1, the V gene TRBV5-8; D remains unclear. V lost 3 bases and J lost 6, with 12 bases in between. Germline-derived CDR1 and CDR2 are SGHTS and YDEGEE. The CDR3 contains 13 residues. DNA for the CDR3: TGTGCCAGCAGCTCCGCCCCCGGGGCTGAAGCTTTCTTT. Its protein product is CASSSAPGAEAFF.

The chain links TRBV4-2 to TRBJ2-5, with TRBD1 matching over 7 bases. Germline CDR1 and CDR2: LGHNA and YNFKEQ. The CDR3 covers 13 residues. V was pared by 2 bases and J by 5 bases, with 2 bases of the junction left unmatched. In nucleotides, the CDR3 is TGTGCCAGCAGCCAATCCAGGGGGGAGACCCAGTACTTC. This sequence encodes CASSQSRGETQYF.

The chain recombines TRBV6-1 with TRBJ2-4; 11 bases map to TRBD2. Germline V lookup: CDR1 MNHNS, CDR2 SASEGT. V shed 1 base, J shed 7 bases, and the junction held 9 bases outside the gene matches. The CDR3 spans 17 residues. CDR3 nucleotides: TGTGCCAGCAGTGAAGTACTAGCGGGGGCCGGTATCAACATTCAGTACTTC. Amino acids: CASSEVLAGAGINIQYF.

The V call is TRBV10-3, the J call TRBJ1-2, with D hard to call. Trimming stripped 11 bases from V and 5 bases from J, with 18 bases between. This CDR3 is 13 amino acids long. In germline, CDR1 is ENHRY, CDR2 SYGVKD. The CDR3 loop is CASTRDHDYGYTF. The CDR3 bases are TGTGCCTCCACTAGAGATCACGATTATGGCTACACCTTC.

V gene TRBV6-5 combines with J gene TRBJ2-2; D gene ambiguous. CDR3 length: 12 amino acids. The germline V and J ends were trimmed by 5 bases and 7 bases, with 8 bases remaining between them. Germline CDR1 is MNHEY and CDR2 is SVGAGI. CDR3 nucleotide sequence: TGTGCCAGCAGTCGTCCGGGCGGGGAGCTGTTTTTT. Protein product: CASSRPGGELFF.

This rearrangement joins TRBV29-1 to TRBJ2-7, with D perhaps matching TRBD1 (6 bases). CDR1 SQVTM and CDR2 ANQGSEA come from the germline V gene. With 0 bases removed from V and 6 bases from J, the gap between germline ends came to 15 bases. This CDR3 comprises 14 residues. For the CDR3, the DNA is TGCAGCGTTGAAGATCCGGACAGTCTCCGCGAGCAGTACTTC. It is translated as CSVEDPDSLREQYF.

The chain links TRBV2 to TRBJ2-5, with D uncertain. Trimming removed 3 bases from V and 2 bases from J, with 10 bases in between. Germline V gene sequence: CDR1 SNHLY, CDR2 FYNNEI. This CDR3 spans 14 amino acids. The CDR3 DNA reads TGTGCCAGCAGTGATGGGCCAAAACAAGAGACCCAGTACTTC. Translating it yields CASSDGPKQETQYF. Complete variable domain (other parts from reference TRBV2 and TRBJ2-5): EPEVTQTPSHQVTQMGQEVILRCVPISNHLYFYWYRQILGQKVEFLVSFYNNEISEKSEIFDDQFSVERPDGSNFTLKIRSTKLEDSAMYFCASSDGPKQETQYFGPGTRLLVL.

V usage is TRBV11-2 and J usage is TRBJ2-7, with TRBD1 identical over 8 bases. Germline CDR1 reads SGHAT; CDR2 reads FQNNGV. Trimming took 6 bases from V and 2 from J; bases not matched to a gene: 6. This CDR3 has 14 amino acids. The CDR3 spells CASRLWTGTYEQYF. In DNA form, the CDR3 reads TGTGCCAGCAGACTTTGGACAGGGACCTACGAGCAGTACTTC.